What follows is one TCR beta chain and its context. Its antigen has not been determined. The sample holds no much larger clone one base away, and base qualities are not on file. The donors were healthy, HIV-negative adults who had no recently reported acute infections or vaccinations. All donors were Caucasian adults living in Nashville, Tennessee, USA. CD4+ T cells were enriched by magnetic negative selection, after which naive cells were positively selected on CD45RA and the negative fraction was taken as the memory subset. After blood collection by leukapheresis, PBMCs were isolated using Ficoll-Histopaque density gradient centrifugation and then cryopreserved in the vapor phase of liquid nitrogen. Purity and quantity of every magnetically sorted T cell population were checked by analytical flow cytometry. From each sorted fraction, genomic DNA was isolated and quantified by UV absorbance on a Nanodrop 2000c.

TCR CDR3 regions were amplified from genomic DNA by multiplex PCR using the deep immunoSEQ assay. For each cell subset, the extracted genomic DNA was distributed evenly across all wells of several immunoSEQ 96-well plates, and each plate served as one replicate. For sorted subsets, 150 to 250 ng genomic DNA, equal to some 30,000 T cell genomes, was loaded into each replicate PCR. Purified libraries were quantified with a Qubit 3.0 fluorometer, sized on a Bioanalyzer 2100, and re-quantified with the KAPA Library Quantification kit. Every immunoSEQ 96-well plate was sequenced on a separate single-read 150-cycle Illumina NextSeq 550 flow cell. Per the authors' processing: Because the immunoSEQ output included only junctional sequences and no quality scores, the filtering could not be the same as the filtering used for full-length reads. To assign V/J genes and CDR3, sequences were annotated against IMGT germline references using PyIR, a Python wrapper for IgBLAST v1.9. Reads with weak V/J assignments (E-value above 1e-6), missing CDR3, stop codons, out-of-frame junctions, or ambiguous translated residues were removed. A V3J clonotype was defined by an identical inferred V gene, J gene, and CDR3 amino acid sequence. The percentage overlap between two repertoires was calculated by dividing the number of shared unique clonotypes by the size of the smaller repertoire. RTK rarefaction, the Chao1 estimator, and Recon v2.1 estimates of unobserved clonotypes were used to assess repertoire richness. For all TCRbeta clonotypes obtained by the gDNA method from a few donors, generation probabilities were computed with OLGA. The table was pulled from immuneACCESS by TCRdb, which kept in-frame rearrangements only. Such tables lose some clones; where checked, under half of the loss comes from unresolved V genes, and the rest has no known cause. That table is the source of V, J and clone size, and D and trimming were worked out from the DNA. Across this sample there are some 900,000 clones, with around three quarters seen only once. Approximately 1.5% of the sample comes from the top ten.

These data originate in a study of shared clonotypes between healthy human individuals (dated by TCRdb to the early 2020s). Study-wide context: A few men and a couple of women, aged 18 to 49 years, made up the cohort. For each donor, CD4 naive and CD4 memory were each run on three plates, CD8 naive on two plates, and CD8 memory on one plate. Blood TCR repertoires of a handful of healthy adults were deeply sequenced to estimate repertoire size and the extent of clonotype sharing between individuals. To increase sequencing depth and limit assay-specific biases, TCR repertoire library preparation and sequencing were carried out by different laboratories using diverse techniques. Leukapheresis yielded between about 0.94 and 8.9 billion PBMCs per donor. The paper's findings and limits, for the study overall: Larger estimated clonotype richness was generally found for naive subsets than for memory subsets. Compared with non-shared clonotypes, the clonotypes found in all four sorted-subset donors had higher generation probabilities. Sharing across several donors was observed for approximately 5% of naive CD4, under 4% of naive CD8, 2.3% of memory CD4, and roughly 0.4% of memory CD8 clonotypes. Incomplete sequencing was indicated by rarefaction of sorted-subset datasets, despite the large sequencing depth. Because the study included only a small number of donors, the genetic and exposure-history diversity represented was limited. Only blood was sampled, and tissue TCR repertoires likely differ from those in blood. Pairwise subsampling indicated that sequencing depth was expected to affect the degree of clonotype sharing among donors.

V trim: 5 bases; J trim: 0 bases; unmatched bases: 10. Via the germline V gene, CDR1 is SGHVS and CDR2 FNYEAQ. There are 17 amino acids in the CDR3, from cysteine to phenylalanine inclusive. CDR3 DNA only is kept here, 51 bases in frame from base 1. The receptor comes from a man aged 18 to 29 in good health. Recombination joined TRBV7-6 with TRBJ1-3; 7 junctional bases match TRBD1. The sequenced sample consisted of memory CD4+ T cells sorted from blood. The cell subset or site label here, explained by the study, means: CD45RA-negative fraction. In nucleotides, the sequence is TGTGCCAGCAGCCCAGGGGGTGGAAGTTACTCTGGAAACACCATATATTTT. Its product reads: CASSPGGGSYSGNTIYF.